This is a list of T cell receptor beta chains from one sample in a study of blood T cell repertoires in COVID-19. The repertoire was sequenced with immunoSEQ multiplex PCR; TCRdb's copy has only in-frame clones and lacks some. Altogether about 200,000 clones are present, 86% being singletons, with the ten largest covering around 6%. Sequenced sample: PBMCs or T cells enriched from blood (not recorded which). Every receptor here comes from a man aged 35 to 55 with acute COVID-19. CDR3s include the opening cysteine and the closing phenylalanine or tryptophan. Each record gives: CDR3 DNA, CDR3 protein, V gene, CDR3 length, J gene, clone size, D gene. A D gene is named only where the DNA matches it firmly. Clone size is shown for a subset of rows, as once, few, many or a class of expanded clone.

CDR3 DNA: TGCGCCAGCAGCCAAGGTCCCCTAACTTACGAGCAGTACTTC; CDR3 protein: CASSQGPLTYEQYF; V gene: TRBV4-3; CDR3 length: 14; J gene: TRBJ2-7; clone size: once; D gene: .
CDR3 DNA: TGTGCCAGCAGTCCCCACCCTAGCGGGAGGCCCACAGATACGCAGTATTTT; CDR3 protein: CASSPHPSGRPTDTQYF; V gene: TRBV28; CDR3 length: 17; J gene: TRBJ2-3; clone size: .; D gene: TRBD2
CDR3 DNA: TGTGCCAGCAGCTTAGCTAGCGGGAGAGGGGAAGCAGATACGCAGTATTTT; CDR3 protein: CASSLASGRGEADTQYF; V gene: TRBV7-2; CDR3 length: 17; J gene: TRBJ2-3; clone size: .; D gene: TRBD2
CDR3 DNA: TGTGCCAGTACAAGCGGGAGAGACAACAATGAGCAGTTCTTC; CDR3 protein: CASTSGRDNNEQFF; V gene: TRBV7-3; CDR3 length: 14; J gene: TRBJ2-1; clone size: .; D gene: TRBD2
CDR3 DNA: TGTGCCAGCAGTTTTTCAGGGGGTGAAAAACTGTTTTTT; CDR3 protein: CASSFSGGEKLFF; V gene: TRBV27; CDR3 length: 13; J gene: TRBJ1-4; clone size: .; D gene: TRBD1
CDR3 DNA: TGTGCCAGTAGTAGGGACAGAAACATTCAGTACTTC; CDR3 protein: CASSRDRNIQYF; V gene: TRBV19; CDR3 length: 12; J gene: TRBJ2-4; clone size: .; D gene: TRBD1
CDR3 DNA: TGTGCCAGTAGTATAGGACAGTGGAGCAATCAGCCCCAGCATTTT; CDR3 protein: CASSIGQWSNQPQHF; V gene: TRBV19; CDR3 length: 15; J gene: TRBJ1-5; clone size: .; D gene: .
CDR3 DNA: TGTGCCAGCAGCGCGACAGGGCTCGGGGAGCTGTTTTTT; CDR3 protein: CASSATGLGELFF; V gene: TRBV7-3; CDR3 length: 13; J gene: TRBJ2-2; clone size: .; D gene: TRBD1
CDR3 DNA: TGTGCCAGCAGTCAACAAGATCAGCCCCAGCATTTT; CDR3 protein: CASSQQDQPQHF; V gene: TRBV6-5; CDR3 length: 12; J gene: TRBJ1-5; clone size: .; D gene: .
CDR3 DNA: TGTGCCAGCAGGGGGACAGGGGGCGGTTGGACTGAAGCTTTCTTT; CDR3 protein: CASRGTGGGWTEAFF; V gene: TRBV28; CDR3 length: 15; J gene: TRBJ1-1; clone size: .; D gene: TRBD1
CDR3 DNA: TGTGCCAGCAGTGAGCAACCTAGCGGGAGCTCCTACAATGAGCAGTTCTTC; CDR3 protein: CASSEQPSGSSYNEQFF; V gene: TRBV6-1; CDR3 length: 17; J gene: TRBJ2-1; clone size: once; D gene: TRBD2
CDR3 DNA: TGCGCCAGCAGTGGACTAGCGGGAGGCGATACGCAGTATTTT; CDR3 protein: CASSGLAGGDTQYF; V gene: TRBV10-1; CDR3 length: 14; J gene: TRBJ2-3; clone size: few; D gene: TRBD2
CDR3 DNA: TGTGCCTGGAGACTAGCGGGATGGAACGGGGAGCTGTTTTTT; CDR3 protein: CAWRLAGWNGELFF; V gene: TRBV30; CDR3 length: 14; J gene: TRBJ2-2; clone size: .; D gene: TRBD2
CDR3 DNA: TGTGCTAGCAGCCTGGGACAGTCTAGCGGGCGTATGAGAGAGACCCAGTACTTC; CDR3 protein: CASSLGQSSGRMRETQYF; V gene: TRBV7-7; CDR3 length: 18; J gene: TRBJ2-5; clone size: .; D gene: .
CDR3 DNA: TGCAGCGTTGAAGATAGACCGGGACAGACTCCGGTGCAGTACTTC; CDR3 protein: CSVEDRPGQTPVQYF; V gene: TRBV29-1; CDR3 length: 15; J gene: TRBJ2-7; clone size: .; D gene: TRBD1
CDR3 DNA: TGTGCCAGCAGCCGTAAGGGGTTCGCTGAAGCTTTCTTT; CDR3 protein: CASSRKGFAEAFF; V gene: TRBV7-9; CDR3 length: 13; J gene: TRBJ1-1; clone size: .; D gene: .
CDR3 DNA: TGTGCCAGCAGCTTTATTAGCACTGAAGCTTTCTTT; CDR3 protein: CASSFISTEAFF; V gene: TRBV7-3; CDR3 length: 12; J gene: TRBJ1-1; clone size: .; D gene: .
CDR3 DNA: TGTGCCAGTAGTGCGGGACAGCCAGAGACCCAGTACTTC; CDR3 protein: CASSAGQPETQYF; V gene: TRBV19; CDR3 length: 13; J gene: TRBJ2-5; clone size: .; D gene: .
CDR3 DNA: TGCAGCGTTGCGGTCCAATCTAGCGGGTGGAACACCGGGGAGCTGTTTTTT; CDR3 protein: CSVAVQSSGWNTGELFF; V gene: TRBV29-1; CDR3 length: 17; J gene: TRBJ2-2; clone size: .; D gene: TRBD2
CDR3 DNA: TGTGCCAGCAGAGGGGTTGGGGCCAACGTCTTGACTTTC; CDR3 protein: CASRGVGANVLTF; V gene: TRBV21-1; CDR3 length: 13; J gene: TRBJ2-6; clone size: .; D gene: .
CDR3 DNA: TGTGCCAGCAGCCAAGATCTATCAACTAGCGGGACGGTCTACGAGCAGTACTTC; CDR3 protein: CASSQDLSTSGTVYEQYF; V gene: TRBV4-2; CDR3 length: 18; J gene: TRBJ2-7; clone size: .; D gene: TRBD2
CDR3 DNA: TGTGCCAGTAATGACAGGGGCGGCGTAAGCAATCAGCCCCAGCATTTT; CDR3 protein: CASNDRGGVSNQPQHF; V gene: TRBV19; CDR3 length: 16; J gene: TRBJ1-5; clone size: few; D gene: TRBD1
CDR3 DNA: TGCGCCAGCAGCTTCCGGACCGGGGACACTGAAGCTTTCTTT; CDR3 protein: CASSFRTGDTEAFF; V gene: TRBV5-1; CDR3 length: 14; J gene: TRBJ1-1; clone size: .; D gene: .
CDR3 DNA: TGTGCCTGGAGTCACAATTCTAACTATGGCTACACCTTC; CDR3 protein: CAWSHNSNYGYTF; V gene: TRBV30; CDR3 length: 13; J gene: TRBJ1-2; clone size: once; D gene: .
CDR3 DNA: TGTGCCAGCAGCTTATCTCAGGGAAATAATGAGCAGTTCTTC; CDR3 protein: CASSLSQGNNEQFF; V gene: TRBV11-2; CDR3 length: 14; J gene: TRBJ2-1; clone size: .; D gene: .
CDR3 DNA: TGTGCCAGCAGCTTAGACGGTCCCGGGAGCTACGAGCAGTACTTC; CDR3 protein: CASSLDGPGSYEQYF; V gene: TRBV7-2; CDR3 length: 15; J gene: TRBJ2-7; clone size: .; D gene: .